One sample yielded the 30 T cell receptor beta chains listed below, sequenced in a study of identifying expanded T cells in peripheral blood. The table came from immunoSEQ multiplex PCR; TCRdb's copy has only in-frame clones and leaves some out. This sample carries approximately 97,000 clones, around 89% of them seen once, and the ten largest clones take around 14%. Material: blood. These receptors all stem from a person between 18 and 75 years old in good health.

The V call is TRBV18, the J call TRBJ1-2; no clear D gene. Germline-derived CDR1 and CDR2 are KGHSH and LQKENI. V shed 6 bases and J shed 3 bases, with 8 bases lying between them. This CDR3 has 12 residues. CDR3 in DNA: TGTGCCAGCTCCACGATGGACTATGGCTACACCTTC. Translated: CASSTMDYGYTF.

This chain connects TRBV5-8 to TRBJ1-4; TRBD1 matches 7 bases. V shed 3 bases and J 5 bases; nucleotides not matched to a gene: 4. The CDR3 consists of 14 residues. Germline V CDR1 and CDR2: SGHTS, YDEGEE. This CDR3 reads CASSSGGINEKLFF. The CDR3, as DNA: TGTGCCAGCAGCTCAGGGGGGATCAATGAAAAACTGTTTTTT.

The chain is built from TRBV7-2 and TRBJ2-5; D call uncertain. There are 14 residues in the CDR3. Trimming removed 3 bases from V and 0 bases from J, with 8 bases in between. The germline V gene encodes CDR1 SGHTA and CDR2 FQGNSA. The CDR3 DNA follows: TGTGCCAGCAGCTTGATGCAGCACCAAGAGACCCAGTACTTC. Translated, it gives CASSLMQHQETQYF.

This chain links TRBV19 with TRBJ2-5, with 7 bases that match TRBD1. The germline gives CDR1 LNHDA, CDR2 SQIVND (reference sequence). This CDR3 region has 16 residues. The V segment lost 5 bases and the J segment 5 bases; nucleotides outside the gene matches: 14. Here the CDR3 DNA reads TGTGCCAGTAGTGGCCGACTGACAGGGTTTGGGGAGACCCAGTACTTC. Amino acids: CASSGRLTGFGETQYF. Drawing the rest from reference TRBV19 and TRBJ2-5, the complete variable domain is DGGITQSPKYLFRKEGQNVTLSCEQNLNHDAMYWYRQDPGQGLRLIYYSQIVNDFQKGDIAEGYSVSREKKESFPLTVTSAQKNPTAFYLCASSGRLTGFGETQYFGPGTRLLVL.

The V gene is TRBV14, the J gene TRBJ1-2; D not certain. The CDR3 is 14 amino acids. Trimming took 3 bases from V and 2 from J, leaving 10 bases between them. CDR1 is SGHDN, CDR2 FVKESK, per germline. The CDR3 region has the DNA TGTGCCAGCAGCCAGGCGACACCCAACTATGGCTACACCTTC. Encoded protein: CASSQATPNYGYTF.

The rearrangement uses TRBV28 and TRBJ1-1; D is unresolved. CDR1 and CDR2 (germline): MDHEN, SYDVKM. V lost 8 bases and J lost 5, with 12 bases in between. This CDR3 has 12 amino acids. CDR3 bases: TGTGCCAGCGGCTACGGTGGGACTGAAGCTTTCTTT. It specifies CASGYGGTEAFF.

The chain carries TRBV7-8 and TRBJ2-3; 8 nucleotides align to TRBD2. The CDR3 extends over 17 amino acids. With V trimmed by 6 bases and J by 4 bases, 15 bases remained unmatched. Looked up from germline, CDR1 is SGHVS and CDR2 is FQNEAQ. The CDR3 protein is CASRGPSGRTGADTQYF. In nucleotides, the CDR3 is TGTGCCAGCAGGGGACCCAGCGGGAGAACAGGAGCAGATACGCAGTATTTT.

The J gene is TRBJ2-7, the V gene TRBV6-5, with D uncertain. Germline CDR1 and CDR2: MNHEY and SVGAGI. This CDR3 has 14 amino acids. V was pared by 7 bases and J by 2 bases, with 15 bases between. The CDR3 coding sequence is TGTGCCAGCAAAAGGGCGCCCTACACCTACGAGCAGTACTTC. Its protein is CASKRAPYTYEQYF.

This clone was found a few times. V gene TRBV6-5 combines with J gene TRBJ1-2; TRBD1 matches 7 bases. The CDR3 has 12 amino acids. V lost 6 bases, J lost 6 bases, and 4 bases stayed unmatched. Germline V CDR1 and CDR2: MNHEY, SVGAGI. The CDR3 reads CASSQTGHGYTF. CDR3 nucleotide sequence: TGTGCCAGCAGCCAGACAGGGCATGGCTACACCTTC.

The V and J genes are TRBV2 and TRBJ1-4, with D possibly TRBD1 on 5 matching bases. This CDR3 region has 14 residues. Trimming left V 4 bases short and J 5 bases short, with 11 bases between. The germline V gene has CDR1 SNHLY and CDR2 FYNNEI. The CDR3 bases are TGTGCCAGCAGTGCGGTTGACAGAAATGAAAAACTGTTTTTT. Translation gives CASSAVDRNEKLFF.

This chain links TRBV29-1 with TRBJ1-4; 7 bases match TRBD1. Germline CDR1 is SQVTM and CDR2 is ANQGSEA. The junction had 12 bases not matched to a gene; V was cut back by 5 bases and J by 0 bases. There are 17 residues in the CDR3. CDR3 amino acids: CSVLGLTGSATNEKLFF. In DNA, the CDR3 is TGCAGCGTTCTGGGTCTGACAGGGTCCGCAACTAATGAAAAACTGTTTTTT.

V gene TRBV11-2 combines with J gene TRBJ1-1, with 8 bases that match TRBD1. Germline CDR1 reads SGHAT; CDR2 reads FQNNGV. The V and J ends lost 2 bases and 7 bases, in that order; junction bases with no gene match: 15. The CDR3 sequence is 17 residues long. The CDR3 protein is CASSLKTGTGESFEAFF. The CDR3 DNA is TGTGCCAGCAGCTTAAAAACCGGGACAGGCGAATCTTTTGAAGCTTTCTTT.

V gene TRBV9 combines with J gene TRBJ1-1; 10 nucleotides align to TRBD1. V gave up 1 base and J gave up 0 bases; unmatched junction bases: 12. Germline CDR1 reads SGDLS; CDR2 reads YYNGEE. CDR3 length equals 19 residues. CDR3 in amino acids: CASSVSGQGPPQLNTEAFF. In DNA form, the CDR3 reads TGTGCCAGCAGCGTATCGGGACAGGGGCCGCCCCAACTGAACACTGAAGCTTTCTTT.

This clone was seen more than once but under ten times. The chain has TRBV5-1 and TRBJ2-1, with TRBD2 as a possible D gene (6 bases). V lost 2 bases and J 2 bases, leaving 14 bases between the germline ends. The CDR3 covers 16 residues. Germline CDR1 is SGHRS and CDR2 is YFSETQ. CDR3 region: CASSLGGNPPYNEQFF. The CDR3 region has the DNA TGCGCCAGCAGCTTAGGCGGGAACCCCCCCTACAATGAGCAGTTCTTC.

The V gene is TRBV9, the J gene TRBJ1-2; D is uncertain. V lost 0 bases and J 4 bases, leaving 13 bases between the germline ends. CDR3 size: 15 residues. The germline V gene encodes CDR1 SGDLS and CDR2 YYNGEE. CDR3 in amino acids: CASSVEQTSIYGYTF. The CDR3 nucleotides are TGTGCCAGCAGCGTAGAACAGACGTCCATCTATGGCTACACCTTC.

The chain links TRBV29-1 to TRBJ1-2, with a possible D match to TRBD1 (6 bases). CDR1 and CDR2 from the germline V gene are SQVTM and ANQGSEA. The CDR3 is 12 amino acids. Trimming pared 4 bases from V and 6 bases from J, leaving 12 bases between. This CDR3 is CSVGPGADGYTF. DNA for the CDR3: TGCAGCGTTGGTCCGGGGGCAGATGGCTACACCTTC.

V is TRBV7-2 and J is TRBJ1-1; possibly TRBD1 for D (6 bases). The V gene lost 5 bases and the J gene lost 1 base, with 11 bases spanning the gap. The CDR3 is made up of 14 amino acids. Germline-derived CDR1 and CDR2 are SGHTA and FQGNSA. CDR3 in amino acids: CASSRGGGNTEAFF. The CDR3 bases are TGTGCCAGCAGCCGGGGAGGGGGGAACACTGAAGCTTTCTTT.

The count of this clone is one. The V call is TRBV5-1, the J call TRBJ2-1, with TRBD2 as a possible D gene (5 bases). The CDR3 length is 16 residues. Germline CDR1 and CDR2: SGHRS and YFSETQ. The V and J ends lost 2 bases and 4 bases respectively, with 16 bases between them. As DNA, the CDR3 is TGCGCCAGCAGCTTTGCCCCCAGAGGGTCATACAATGAGCAGTTCTTC. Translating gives CASSFAPRGSYNEQFF.

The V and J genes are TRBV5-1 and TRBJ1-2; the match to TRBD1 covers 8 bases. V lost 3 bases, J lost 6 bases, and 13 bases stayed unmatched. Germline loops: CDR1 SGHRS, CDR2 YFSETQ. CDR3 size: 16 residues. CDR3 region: CASSSGQGRDWDGYTF. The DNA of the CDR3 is TGCGCCAGCAGCTCCGGACAGGGAAGGGATTGGGATGGCTACACCTTC.

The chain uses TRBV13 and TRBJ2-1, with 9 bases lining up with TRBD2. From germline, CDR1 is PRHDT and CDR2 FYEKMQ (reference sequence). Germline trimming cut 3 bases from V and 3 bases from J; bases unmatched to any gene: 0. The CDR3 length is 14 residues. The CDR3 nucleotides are TGTGCCAGCAGCTTGACTAGCGGCTACAATGAGCAGTTCTTC. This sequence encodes CASSLTSGYNEQFF. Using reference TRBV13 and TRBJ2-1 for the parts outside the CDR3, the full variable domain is AAGVIQSPRHLIKEKRETATLKCYPIPRHDTVYWYQQGPGQDPQFLISFYEKMQSDKGSIPDRFSAQQFSDYHSELNMSSLELGDSALYFCASSLTSGYNEQFFGPGTRLTVL.

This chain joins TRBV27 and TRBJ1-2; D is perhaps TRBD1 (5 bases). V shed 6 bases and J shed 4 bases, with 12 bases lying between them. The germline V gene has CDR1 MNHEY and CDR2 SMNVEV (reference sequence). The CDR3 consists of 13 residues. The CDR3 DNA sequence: TGTGCCAGCAGCCCAACGGGGCCCTATGGCTACACCTTC. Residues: CASSPTGPYGYTF.

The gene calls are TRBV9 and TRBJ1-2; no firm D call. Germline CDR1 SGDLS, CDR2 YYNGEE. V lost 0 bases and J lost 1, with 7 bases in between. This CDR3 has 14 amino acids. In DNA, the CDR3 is TGTGCCAGCAGCGTAGCTACGGGTAACTATGGCTACACCTTC. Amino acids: CASSVATGNYGYTF.

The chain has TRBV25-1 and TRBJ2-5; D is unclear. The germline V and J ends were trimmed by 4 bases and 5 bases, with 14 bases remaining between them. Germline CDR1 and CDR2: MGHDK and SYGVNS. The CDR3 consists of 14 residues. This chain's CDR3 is CASSGDMDWETQYF. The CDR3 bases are TGTGCCAGCAGTGGAGACATGGATTGGGAGACCCAGTACTTC.

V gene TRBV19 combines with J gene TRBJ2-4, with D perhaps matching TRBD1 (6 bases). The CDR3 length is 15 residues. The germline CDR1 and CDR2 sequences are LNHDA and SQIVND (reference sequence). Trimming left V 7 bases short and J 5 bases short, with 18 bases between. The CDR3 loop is CASTPPDRTENIQYF. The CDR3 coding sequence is TGTGCCAGTACCCCGCCTGACAGGACCGAAAACATTCAGTACTTC.

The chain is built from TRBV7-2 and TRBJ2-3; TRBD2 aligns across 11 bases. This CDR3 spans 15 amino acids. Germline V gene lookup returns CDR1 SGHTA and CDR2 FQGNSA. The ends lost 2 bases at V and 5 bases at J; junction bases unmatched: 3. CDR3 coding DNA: TGTGCCAGCAGCTTACCTAGCGGGGGGCGAGATACGCAGTATTTT. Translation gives CASSLPSGGRDTQYF.

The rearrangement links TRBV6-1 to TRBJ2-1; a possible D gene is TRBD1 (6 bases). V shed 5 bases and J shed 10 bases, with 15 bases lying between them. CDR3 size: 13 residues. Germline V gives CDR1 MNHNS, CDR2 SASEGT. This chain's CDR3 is CASSLQGHQEQFF. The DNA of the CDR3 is TGTGCCAGCAGTTTACAGGGACACCAAGAGCAGTTCTTC.

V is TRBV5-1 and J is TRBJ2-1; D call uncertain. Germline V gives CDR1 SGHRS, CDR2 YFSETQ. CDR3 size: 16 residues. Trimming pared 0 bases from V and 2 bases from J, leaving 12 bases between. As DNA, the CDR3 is TGCGCCAGCAGCTTGGTCCTAAGTGCCACCTACAATGAGCAGTTCTTC. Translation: CASSLVLSATYNEQFF.

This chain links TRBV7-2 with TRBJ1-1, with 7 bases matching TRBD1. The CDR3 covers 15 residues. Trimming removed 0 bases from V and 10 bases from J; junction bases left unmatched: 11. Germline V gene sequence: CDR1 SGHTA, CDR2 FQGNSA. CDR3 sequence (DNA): TGTGCCAGCAGCTTAGCCAGTCCAGGACAGGATAGAGCTTTCTTT. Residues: CASSLASPGQDRAFF.

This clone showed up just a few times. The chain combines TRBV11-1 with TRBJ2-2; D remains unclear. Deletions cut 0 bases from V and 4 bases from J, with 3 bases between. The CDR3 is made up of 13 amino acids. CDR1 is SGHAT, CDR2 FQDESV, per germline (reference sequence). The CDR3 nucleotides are TGTGCCAGCAGCTTAGCGGGCACCGGGGAGCTGTTTTTT. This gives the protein CASSLAGTGELFF.

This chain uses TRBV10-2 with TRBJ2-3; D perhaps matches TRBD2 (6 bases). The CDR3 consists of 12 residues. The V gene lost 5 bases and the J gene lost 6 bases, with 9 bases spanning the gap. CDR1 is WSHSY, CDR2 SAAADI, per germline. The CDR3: CASSSSADTQYF. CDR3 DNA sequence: TGCGCCAGCAGTTCTAGCGCCGATACGCAGTATTTT.